The entry below describes one T cell receptor (beta chain). What it binds is unknown. This specimen belongs to a study of T cell repertoires in cytomegalovirus infection. Study details: An indication of both CMV infection and matching HLA type came from public TCR beta signatures. The study's findings and limits: HLA-C-restricted, CMV-specific TCR beta clonotypes were dominant ex vivo.

TCRdb used MiXCR to reprocess the reads, holding one entry per CDR3 protein. The sample lists about 110,000 distinct CDR3 sequences, approximately 45% occurring once. The V gene's germline CDR1 is MDHEN and CDR2 SYDVKM. V lost 7 bases and J 5 bases, leaving 18 bases between the germline ends. The CDR3 spans 14 residues. The V call is TRBV28, the J call TRBJ2-7; D is tentatively TRBD1 or TRBD2 (6 bases each). Source: CD8+ T cells from cultured PBMCs, taken from culture after CMV antigen stimulation. The sequence was obtained from a human donor in good health (CMV status not recorded). Some clones in this sample may be carry-over from other donors' samples. The CDR3 sequence is CASIHRGAKDEQYF. CDR3 bases: TGTGCCAGCATCCATAGGGGGGCCAAGGACGAGCAGTACTTC.